Presented here are 4 T cell receptor beta chains from one specimen sequenced in a study of blood T cell repertoires in COVID-19. Generated by immunoSEQ multiplex PCR, the TCRdb table keeps only in-frame clones and is missing some. The table records roughly 170,000 clones, more than 80% of them present only once. Sequences were obtained from peripheral blood. These receptors were collected from a human donor in a cohort sampled during active COVID-19.

The chain combines TRBV3-1 (or the pseudogene TRBV3-2) with TRBJ2-1; 10 bases fit TRBD2. This CDR3 is built from 15 residues. From germline, CDR1 is LGHDT and CDR2 YNNKEL (reference sequence). V was pared by 6 bases and J by 6 bases, with 8 bases of the junction left unmatched. CDR3 protein: CASRPERGGFNEQFF. The CDR3 DNA is TGTGCCAGCAGACCTGAGCGGGGGGGTTTCAATGAGCAGTTCTTC.

The CDR3 DNA reads TGCAGCGCCAGGGGTTCCTACAATGAGCAGTTCTTC. Protein product: CSARGSYNEQFF. This chain links TRBV29-1 with TRBJ2-1; D may be TRBD1 (6 bases). There are 12 residues in the CDR3. V was shortened by 7 bases and J by 1 base, with 8 bases between the two germline ends. Germline V lookup: CDR1 SQVTM, CDR2 ANQGSEA.

This chain uses TRBV10-2 with TRBJ2-7; tentatively, D is TRBD2 (7 bases). CDR1 is WSHSY and CDR2 is SAAADI in the germline V gene. The CDR3 runs 11 residues. V was pared by 8 bases and J by 4 bases, with 9 bases between. CDR3 sequence: CASAGAYEQYF. As DNA, the CDR3 is TGCGCCAGCGCGGGGGCGTACGAGCAGTACTTC.

This chain connects TRBV18 to TRBJ2-1; 12 positions match TRBD1. CDR1 is KGHSH and CDR2 is LQKENI in the germline V gene. The V and J ends lost 3 bases and 9 bases, in that order; junction bases with no gene match: 3. The CDR3 covers 14 residues. Here the CDR3 reads CASSPGTGGIEQFF. The CDR3 DNA sequence: TGTGCCAGCTCACCCGGGACAGGGGGCATTGAGCAGTTCTTC. Complete variable domain (other parts from reference TRBV18 and TRBJ2-1): NAGVMQNPRHLVRRRGQEARLRCSPMKGHSHVYWYRQLPEEGLKFMVYLQKENIIDESGMPKERFSAEFPKEGPSILRIQQVVRGDSAAYFCASSPGTGGIEQFFGPGTRLTVL.